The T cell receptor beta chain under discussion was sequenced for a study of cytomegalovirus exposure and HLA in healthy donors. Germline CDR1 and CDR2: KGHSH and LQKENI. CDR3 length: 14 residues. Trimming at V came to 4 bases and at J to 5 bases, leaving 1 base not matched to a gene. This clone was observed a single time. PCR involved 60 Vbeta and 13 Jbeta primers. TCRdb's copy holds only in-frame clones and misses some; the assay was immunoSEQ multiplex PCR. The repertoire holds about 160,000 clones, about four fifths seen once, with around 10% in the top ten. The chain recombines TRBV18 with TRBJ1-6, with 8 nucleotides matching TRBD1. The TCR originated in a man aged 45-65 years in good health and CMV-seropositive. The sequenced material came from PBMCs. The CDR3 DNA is TGTGCCAGCTCACAGGGACAGGATAATTCACCCCTCCACTTT. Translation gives CASSQGQDNSPLHF.